This is a list of T cell receptor beta chains from one sample in a study of T cells after yellow fever vaccination. TCRdb redid the calling of the 5' RACE reads with MiXCR, one entry per CDR3 protein. This repertoire shows 170,000 or so distinct CDR3 sequences, over 7% found once; its top ten account for 35% to 40%. The source material was CD8+ T cells sorted from PBMCs, sampled 45 days after the yellow fever booster vaccination. Source of these receptors: a man aged 18 to 30 who received the YFV17D yellow fever vaccine. Both conserved end residues are part of each CDR3. D genes are given only for firm matches. Size is stated for part of the rows, as once, few or many counts, or as a class when the clone is expanded.

13	TRBJ1-2	TRBV27	NA	few	TGTGCCAGCAGTTCAACCCGGTACTATGGCTACACCTTC	CASSSTRYYGYTF
15	TRBJ2-7	TRBV19	TRBD2	NA	TGTGCCAGTAGTATCACGCTAGCGGGGGACTACGAGCAGTACTTC	CASSITLAGDYEQYF
13	TRBJ2-1	TRBV29-1	NA	NA	TGCAGCGTTGAGTGGCCGGATTACAATGAGCAGTTCTTC	CSVEWPDYNEQFF
15	TRBJ1-4	TRBV29-1	TRBD1	few	TGCAGCGTTGAGCGGCAGGGGGACACTAATGAAAAACTGTTTTTT	CSVERQGDTNEKLFF
15	TRBJ2-3	TRBV29-1	NA	NA	TGCAGCGTTGTTAAACGGAACAGGGTCACCGATACGCAGTATTTT	CSVVKRNRVTDTQYF
14	TRBJ2-5	TRBV5-1	NA	few	TGCGCCAGCAGCTTGAAGGGTCTTCAAGAGACCCAGTACTTC	CASSLKGLQETQYF
17	TRBJ2-3	TRBV11-2	NA	NA	TGTGCCAGCAGCTTACCAATGTGGGGGGCGAAGACAGATACGCAGTATTTT	CASSLPMWGAKTDTQYF
15	TRBJ2-7	TRBV3-2	NA	few	TGTGCCAGCAGCTGGGGACTTCTGACCCCCTACGAGCAGTACTTC	CASSWGLLTPYEQYF
16	TRBJ2-5	TRBV7-6	TRBD1	few	TGTGCCAGCAGCGGTCCGGGACAGGGAGCGTGGGAGACCCAGTACTTC	CASSGPGQGAWETQYF
16	TRBJ2-5	TRBV4-3	NA	NA	TGCGCCAGCAGCCCCCTCCGGACGACCATCCAAGAGACCCAGTACTTC	CASSPLRTTIQETQYF
15	TRBJ1-1	TRBV19	NA	NA	TGTGCCAGTAGTATCGCCACGGCGGGATACACTGAAGCTTTCTTT	CASSIATAGYTEAFF
11	TRBJ2-5	TRBV7-9	NA	NA	TGTGCCAGCAGCTTAGTAGGGGCCCAGTACTTC	CASSLVGAQYF
15	TRBJ2-2	TRBV5-1	NA	few	TGCGCCAGCAGCCCGCGCCGTATGAACACCGGGGAGCTGTTTTTT	CASSPRRMNTGELFF
15	TRBJ1-5	TRBV12-3/TRBV12-4	NA	NA	TGTGCCAGCAGTTTAGCATGGAAATGGAATCAGCCCCAGCATTTT	CASSLAWKWNQPQHF
15	TRBJ2-2	TRBV19	NA	NA	TGTGCCAGTACGACCTGGGACACCAACACCGGGGAGCTGTTTTTT	CASTTWDTNTGELFF
16	TRBJ2-1	TRBV6-5	NA	few	TGTGCCAGCAGTCAAGCCCCGGAGGGCTCCTACAATGAGCAGTTCTTC	CASSQAPEGSYNEQFF
16	TRBJ1-2	TRBV4-3	NA	NA	TGCGCCAGCAGCCAAGATCGCCCAGGGACGATGTTTGGGTACACCTTC	CASSQDRPGTMFGYTF
15	TRBJ2-2	TRBV9	TRBD1	NA	TGTGCCAGCAGCCCCCGACAGGGTCCGGCCGGGGAGCTGTTTTTT	CASSPRQGPAGELFF
15	TRBJ1-1	TRBV7-9	NA	NA	TGTGCCAGCAGCGCTACCGGGACGCCCAACACTGAAGCTTTCTTT	CASSATGTPNTEAFF
12	TRBJ2-2	TRBV7-9	NA	few	TGTGCCAGCAGCTTCGGAGGCGGGGAGCTGTTTTTT	CASSFGGGELFF
12	TRBJ2-7	TRBV6-2/TRBV6-3	NA	NA	TGTGCCAGCAGTTACTCGGATCCCCCCCGTCACTTC	CASSYSDPPRHF
12	TRBJ2-2	TRBV7-8	NA	NA	TGTGCCAGCAGCTTATGGTCCGGGGAGCTGTTTTTT	CASSLWSGELFF
17	TRBJ2-3	TRBV4-3	NA	NA	TGCGCCAGCAGCCAAGAACCGGCCGGGGGTGCCACAGATACGCAGTATTTT	CASSQEPAGGATDTQYF
15	TRBJ2-3	TRBV12-3/TRBV12-4	NA	many	TGTGCCAGCAGTTTCGAAAGGGGGTTTGCAGATACGCAGTATTTT	CASSFERGFADTQYF
17	TRBJ2-2	TRBV6-5	TRBD1	NA	TGTGCCAGCAGTTACTCGACGGGACAGATAGCGACCGGGGAGCTGTTTTTT	CASSYSTGQIATGELFF
15	TRBJ2-7	TRBV19	NA	NA	TGTGCCAGTAGTATGCATTGGTCAGCCGCCTACGAGCAGTACTTC	CASSMHWSAAYEQYF
11	TRBJ2-7	TRBV6-5	NA	many	TGTGCCACCGACAGTCACCACGAGCAGTACTTC	CATDSHHEQYF